This passage covers 3 T cell receptor beta chains from one sample sequenced in a study of shared clonotypes between healthy human individuals. Libraries were prepared by immunoSEQ multiplex PCR; TCRdb keeps only in-frame clonotypes and omits some of them. The repertoire consists of 1.5 million to 2.5 million clones, with about 95% occurring once and the leading ten covering 1% to 1.5%. The naive CD8 subset, CD45RO-negative cells positively selected for CCR7, excluded terminally differentiated effector memory CD45RA+ cells. The sequencing sample was made of naive CD8+ T cells sorted from blood. The receptors here all came from a man between 18 and 29 years old in good health.

This chain joins TRBV14 and TRBJ2-1, with TRBD1 as a possible D gene (5 bases). Trimming removed 0 bases at V and 3 bases at J, with 12 bases between. This CDR3 is built from 16 residues. Germline V lookup: CDR1 SGHDN, CDR2 FVKESK. CDR3 sequence: CASSQETGMFYNEQFF. The CDR3, as DNA: TGTGCCAGCAGCCAAGAAACAGGAATGTTCTACAATGAGCAGTTCTTC.

The chain is built from TRBV7-9 and TRBJ2-1, with D possibly matching TRBD2 (6 bases). Trimming shortened V by 1 base and J by 5 bases, and 15 bases separated the two germline ends. From germline, CDR1 is SEHNR and CDR2 FQNEAQ (reference sequence). The CDR3 is 16 residues long. CDR3 sequence: CASSLVYGGYNNEQFF. The CDR3 bases are TGTGCCAGCAGCTTAGTATATGGAGGGTACAACAATGAGCAGTTCTTC.

A word on this clone: The junction departs from germline at one end; a sequencing error may be responsible. V usage is TRBV19 and J usage is TRBJ1-1; TRBD1 matches 7 bases. The CDR3 runs 14 residues. Germline V gives CDR1 LNHDA, CDR2 SQIVND (reference sequence). The CDR3 region has the DNA TGTGCCAGTAGTGTAGACAGGGAAGTCTCTGAAGCTTTCTTT. It codes for CASSVDREVSEAFF. The full variable domain, completed using reference TRBV19 and TRBJ1-1, is DGGITQSPKYLFRKEGQNVTLSCEQNLNHDAMYWYRQDPGQGLRLIYYSQIVNDFQKGDIAEGYSVSREKKESFPLTVTSAQKNPTAFYLCASSVDREVSEAFFGQGTRLTVV.